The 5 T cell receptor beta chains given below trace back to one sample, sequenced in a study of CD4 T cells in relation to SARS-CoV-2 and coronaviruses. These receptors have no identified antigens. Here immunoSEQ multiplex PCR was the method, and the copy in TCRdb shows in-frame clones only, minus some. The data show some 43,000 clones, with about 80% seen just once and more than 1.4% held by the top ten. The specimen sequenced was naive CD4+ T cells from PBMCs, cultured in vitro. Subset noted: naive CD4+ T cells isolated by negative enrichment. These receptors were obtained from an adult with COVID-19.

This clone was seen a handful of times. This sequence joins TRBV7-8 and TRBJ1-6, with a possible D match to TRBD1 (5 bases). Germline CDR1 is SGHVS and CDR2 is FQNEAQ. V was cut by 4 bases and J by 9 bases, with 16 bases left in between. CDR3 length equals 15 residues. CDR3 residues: CASSSGGILASPLHF. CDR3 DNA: TGTGCCAGCAGCTCGGGGGGGATCCTCGCTTCACCCCTCCACTTT.

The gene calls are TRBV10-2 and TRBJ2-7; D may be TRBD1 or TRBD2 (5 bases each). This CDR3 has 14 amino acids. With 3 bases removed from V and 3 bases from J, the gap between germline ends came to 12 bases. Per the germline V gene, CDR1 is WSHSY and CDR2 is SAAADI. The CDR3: CASSDGRGDYEQYF. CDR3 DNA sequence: TGCGCCAGCAGTGATGGGAGAGGGGACTACGAGCAGTACTTC.

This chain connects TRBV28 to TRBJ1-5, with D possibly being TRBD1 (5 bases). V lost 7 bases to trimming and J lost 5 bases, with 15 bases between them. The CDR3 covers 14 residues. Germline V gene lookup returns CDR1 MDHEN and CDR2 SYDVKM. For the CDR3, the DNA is TGTGCCAGCACCCGGGACGGTACTCATCAGCCCCAGCATTTT. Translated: CASTRDGTHQPQHF.

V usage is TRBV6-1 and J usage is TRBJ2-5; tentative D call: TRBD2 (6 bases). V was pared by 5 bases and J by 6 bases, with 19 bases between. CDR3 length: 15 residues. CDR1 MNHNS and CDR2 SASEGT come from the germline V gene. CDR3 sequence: CASSSEGEMAKTQYF. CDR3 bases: TGTGCCAGCAGTTCGGAGGGAGAGATGGCGAAGACCCAGTACTTC.

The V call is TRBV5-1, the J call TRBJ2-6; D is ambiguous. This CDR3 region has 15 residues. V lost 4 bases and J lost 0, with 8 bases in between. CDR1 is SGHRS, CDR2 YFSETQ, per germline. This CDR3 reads CASSIGRSGANVLTF. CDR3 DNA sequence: TGCGCCAGCAGCATCGGCCGCTCTGGGGCCAACGTCCTGACTTTC.